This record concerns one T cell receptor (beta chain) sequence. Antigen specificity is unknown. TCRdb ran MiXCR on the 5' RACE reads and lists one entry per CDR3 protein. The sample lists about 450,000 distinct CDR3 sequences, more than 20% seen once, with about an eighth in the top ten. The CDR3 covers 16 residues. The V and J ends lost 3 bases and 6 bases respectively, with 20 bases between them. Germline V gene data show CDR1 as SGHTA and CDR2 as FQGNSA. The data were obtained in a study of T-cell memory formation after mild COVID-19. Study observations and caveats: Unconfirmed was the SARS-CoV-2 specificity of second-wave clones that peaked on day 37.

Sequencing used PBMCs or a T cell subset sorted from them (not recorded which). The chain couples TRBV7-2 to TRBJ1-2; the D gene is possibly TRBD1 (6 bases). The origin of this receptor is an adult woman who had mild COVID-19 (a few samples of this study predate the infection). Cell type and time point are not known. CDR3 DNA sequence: TGTGCCAGCAGCTTGGTACCGGGACAAGTGAAGGATGGCTACACCTTC. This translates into CASSLVPGQVKDGYTF.